This T cell receptor (beta chain) was sequenced during a study of cytomegalovirus exposure and HLA in healthy donors. PCR involved 60 Vbeta and 13 Jbeta primers. The repertoire was sequenced with immunoSEQ multiplex PCR; TCRdb's copy has only in-frame clones and lacks some. The profile covers roughly 100,000 clones, with more than 70% appearing a single time and 9.6% taken by the ten largest. CDR3 length: 15 residues. The ends were cut back, 1 base at V and 4 bases at J, with 12 bases in the middle. CDR1 and CDR2 from the germline V gene are SGHRS and YFSETQ. Findings and limits, study-wide: A later analysis appeared to link common viral pathogens to several of the most significant clusters. One variant, a missense change in DCLRE1C, was linked in a later analysis to TCR beta V- and J-gene trimming. Over 15,000 TCR beta sequences were associated with HLA alleles at 0.05 false discovery rate in a later analysis.

As for this clone: Its antigen is not identified.

Sequenced material: PBMCs. The chain joins TRBV5-1 to TRBJ2-1; D might be TRBD2 (6 bases). The TCR was taken from a male donor in good health and CMV-seropositive. CDR3 region: CASSLWGGGYNEQFF. In DNA form, the CDR3 reads TGCGCCAGCAGCTTGTGGGGAGGAGGTTACAATGAGCAGTTCTTC.